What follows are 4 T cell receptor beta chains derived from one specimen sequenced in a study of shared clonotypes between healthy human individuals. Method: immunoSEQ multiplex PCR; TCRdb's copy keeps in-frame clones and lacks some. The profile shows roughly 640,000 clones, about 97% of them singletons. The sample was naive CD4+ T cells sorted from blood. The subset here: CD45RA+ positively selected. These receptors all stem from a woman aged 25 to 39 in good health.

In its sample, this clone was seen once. The CDR3 sequence is CASSYDEGETQYF. The CDR3 DNA reads as TGTGCCAGCAGCTACGACGAGGGAGAGACCCAGTACTTC. This chain links TRBV5-6 with TRBJ2-5; D may be TRBD2 (5 bases). Germline CDR1 is SGHDT and CDR2 is YYEEEE. V shed 3 bases and J shed 4 bases, with 10 bases lying between them. CDR3 length: 13 residues.

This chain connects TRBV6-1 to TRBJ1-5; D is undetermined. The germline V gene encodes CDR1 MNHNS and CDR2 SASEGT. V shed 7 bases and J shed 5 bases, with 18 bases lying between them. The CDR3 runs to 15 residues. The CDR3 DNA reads TGTGCCAGCAACCTCCAAGGCCCCGGGCATCAGCCCCAGCATTTT. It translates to CASNLQGPGHQPQHF.

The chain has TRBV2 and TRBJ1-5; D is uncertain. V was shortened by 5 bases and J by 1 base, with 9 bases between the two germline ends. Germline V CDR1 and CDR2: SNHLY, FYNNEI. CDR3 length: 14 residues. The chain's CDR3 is CASSPQASNQPQHF. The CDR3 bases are TGTGCCAGCAGTCCACAAGCGAGCAATCAGCCCCAGCATTTT.

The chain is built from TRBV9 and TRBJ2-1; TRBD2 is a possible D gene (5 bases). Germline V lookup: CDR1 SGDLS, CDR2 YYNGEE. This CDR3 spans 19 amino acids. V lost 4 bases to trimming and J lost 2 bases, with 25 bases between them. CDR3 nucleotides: TGTGCCAGCAGCTTTCAACGGGGATCCGAGAGGCAAGCCTACAATGAGCAGTTCTTC. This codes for CASSFQRGSERQAYNEQFF.